A selection of T cell receptor beta chains follows, all from one sample in a study of cytomegalovirus exposure and HLA in healthy donors. Assay: immunoSEQ multiplex PCR; the TCRdb copy retains only in-frame clones and omits some. In the table there are around 62,000 clones, roughly 73% of which are singletons. Sequences were obtained from PBMCs. These receptors all come from a man aged 40-55 years in good health and CMV-seronegative. The CDR3 runs from the conserved cysteine through the conserved F or W. The D gene is left open where the match is weak. Clone size appears in some rows only: once, few, many, or a class for an expanded clone.

few | TRBJ1-1 | . | TRBV2 | CASRGDMNTEAFF | TGTGCCAGCAGGGGGGACATGAACACTGAAGCTTTCTTT
once | TRBJ2-7 | TRBD1 | TRBV28 | CASRGTGATYEQYF | TGTGCCAGCAGGGGGACAGGGGCCACCTACGAGCAGTACTTC
. | TRBJ2-1 | TRBD2 | TRBV11-2 | CASSARLAGDNEQFF | TGTGCCAGCAGCGCGCGACTAGCGGGAGACAATGAGCAGTTCTTC
. | TRBJ2-2 | TRBD1 | TRBV2 | CASRGTDANTGELFF | TGTGCCAGCAGAGGGACAGACGCAAACACCGGGGAGCTGTTTTTT
few | TRBJ2-5 | . | TRBV6-1 | CASSRGFQETQYF | TGTGCCAGCAGCAGGGGATTCCAAGAGACCCAGTACTTC
once | TRBJ2-3 | TRBD2 | TRBV5-4 | CASSSSGGTTDTQYF | TGTGCCAGCAGCTCTAGCGGGGGGACCACAGATACGCAGTATTTT
. | TRBJ1-1 | . | TRBV5-1 | CASSQGHRTNTEAFF | TGCGCCAGCAGCCAGGGTCATCGGACGAACACTGAAGCTTTCTTT
. | TRBJ1-1 | . | TRBV18 | CASSQQGRPNFFMNTEAFF | TGTGCCAGCTCACAACAGGGTCGCCCCAACTTCTTTATGAACACTGAAGCTTTCTTT
. | TRBJ2-7 | TRBD1 | TRBV9 | CASSVDPDRDYEQYF | TGTGCCAGCAGCGTAGATCCGGACAGGGACTACGAGCAGTACTTC
. | TRBJ1-6 | . | TRBV7-9 | CSSSLGGGSYNSPLHF | TGTTCCAGCAGCTTAGGTGGCGGCAGCTATAATTCACCCCTCCACTTT
few | TRBJ1-1 | TRBD1 | TRBV27 | CASSPGQGWNTEAFF | TGTGCCAGCAGCCCGGGACAGGGTTGGAACACTGAAGCTTTCTTT
. | TRBJ1-1 | TRBD1 | TRBV4-1 | CASSPGTGGNTEAFF | TGCGCCAGCAGCCCCGGGACAGGAGGGAACACTGAAGCTTTCTTT
. | TRBJ2-7 | TRBD1 | TRBV25-1 | CASSRDRGSYEQYF | TGTGCCAGTTCACGGGACAGGGGGTCCTACGAGCAGTACTTC
. | TRBJ1-2 | . | TRBV6-6 | CASSRDSYGYTF | TGTGCCAGCAGTCGAGACAGTTATGGCTACACCTTC
. | TRBJ2-1 | TRBD2 | TRBV7-7 | CASSLGGTSVYEQFF | TGTGCCAGCAGCTTAGGTGGGACTAGTGTGTATGAGCAGTTCTTC